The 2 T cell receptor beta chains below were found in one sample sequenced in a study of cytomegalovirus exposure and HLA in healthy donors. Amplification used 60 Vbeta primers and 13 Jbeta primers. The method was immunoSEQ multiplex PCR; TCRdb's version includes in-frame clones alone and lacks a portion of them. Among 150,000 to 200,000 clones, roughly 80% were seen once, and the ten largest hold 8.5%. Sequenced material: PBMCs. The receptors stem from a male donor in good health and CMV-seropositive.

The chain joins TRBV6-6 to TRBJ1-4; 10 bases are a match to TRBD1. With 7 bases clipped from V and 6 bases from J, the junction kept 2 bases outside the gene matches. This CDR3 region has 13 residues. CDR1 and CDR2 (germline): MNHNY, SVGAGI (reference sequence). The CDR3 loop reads CASIGTGDEKLFF. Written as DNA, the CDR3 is TGTGCCAGCATCGGGACAGGGGATGAAAAACTGTTTTTT.

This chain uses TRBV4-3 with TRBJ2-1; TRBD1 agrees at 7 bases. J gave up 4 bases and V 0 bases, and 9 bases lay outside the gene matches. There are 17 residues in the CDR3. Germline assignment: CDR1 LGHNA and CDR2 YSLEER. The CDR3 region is CASSQDLTGQSYNEQFF. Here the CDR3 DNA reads TGCGCCAGCAGCCAAGATCTGACGGGACAGTCTTACAATGAGCAGTTCTTC.